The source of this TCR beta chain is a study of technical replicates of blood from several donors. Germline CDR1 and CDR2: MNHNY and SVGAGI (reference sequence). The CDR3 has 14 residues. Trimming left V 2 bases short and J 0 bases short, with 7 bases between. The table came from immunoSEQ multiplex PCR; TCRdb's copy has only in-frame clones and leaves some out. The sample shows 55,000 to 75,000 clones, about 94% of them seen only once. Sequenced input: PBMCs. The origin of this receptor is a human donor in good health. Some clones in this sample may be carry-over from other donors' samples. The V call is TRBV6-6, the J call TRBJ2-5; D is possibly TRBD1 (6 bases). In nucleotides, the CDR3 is TGTGCCAGCAGTTACAGGGGGTACCAAGAGACCCAGTACTTC. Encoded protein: CASSYRGYQETQYF.